This TCR beta chain was documented in a study of cytomegalovirus exposure and HLA in healthy donors. Overall study results and limits: Rarity characterized most TCR sequences, yet some public TCRs appeared in many donors. The presence/absence work took it that sequencing depth was about the same across donors. It was only CMV serostatus that was available as immune exposure information. Most of the TCR beta V segments (in an earlier analysis) were productive either about 87% or about 30% of the time.

There are 14 residues in the CDR3. CDR1 and CDR2 (germline): SGHTA, FQGNSA. V was trimmed by 5 bases and J by 4 bases, leaving 14 bases between them. A multiplex PCR was run with 60 Vbeta primers and 13 Jbeta primers. The protocol was immunoSEQ multiplex PCR, while the TCRdb copy is restricted to in-frame clones and leaves out a portion. The repertoire holds under 85,000 clones, with around 76% as singletons. A word on this clone: Its antigen is as yet unknown.

This rearrangement joins TRBV7-2 to TRBJ2-5; D remains unclear. The receptor was derived from a woman aged 30 to 39 in good health and CMV-seropositive. The sequenced sample consisted of PBMCs. The CDR3 nucleotides are TGTGCCAGCAGCCTTTCGGGTCGTCGAGAGACCCAGTACTTC. This codes for CASSLSGRRETQYF.